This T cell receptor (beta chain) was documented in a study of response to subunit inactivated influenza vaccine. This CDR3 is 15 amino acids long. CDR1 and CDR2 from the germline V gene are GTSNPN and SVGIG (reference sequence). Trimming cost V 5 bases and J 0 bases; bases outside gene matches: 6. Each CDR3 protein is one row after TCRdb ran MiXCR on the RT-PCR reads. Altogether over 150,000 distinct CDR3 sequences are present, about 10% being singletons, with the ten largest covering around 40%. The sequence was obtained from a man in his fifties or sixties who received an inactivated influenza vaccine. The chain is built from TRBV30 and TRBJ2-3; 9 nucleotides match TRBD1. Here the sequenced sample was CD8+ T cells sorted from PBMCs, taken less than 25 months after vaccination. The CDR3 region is CAWGTGTGSTDTQYF. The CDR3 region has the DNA TGTGCCTGGGGTACCGGGACAGGGAGCACAGATACGCAGTATTTT. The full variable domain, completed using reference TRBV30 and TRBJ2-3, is SQTIHQWPATLVQPVGSPLSLECTVEGTSNPNLYWYRQAAGRGLQLLFYSVGIGQISSEVPQNLSASRPQDRQFILSSKKLLLSDSGFYLCAWGTGTGSTDTQYFGPGTRLTVL.